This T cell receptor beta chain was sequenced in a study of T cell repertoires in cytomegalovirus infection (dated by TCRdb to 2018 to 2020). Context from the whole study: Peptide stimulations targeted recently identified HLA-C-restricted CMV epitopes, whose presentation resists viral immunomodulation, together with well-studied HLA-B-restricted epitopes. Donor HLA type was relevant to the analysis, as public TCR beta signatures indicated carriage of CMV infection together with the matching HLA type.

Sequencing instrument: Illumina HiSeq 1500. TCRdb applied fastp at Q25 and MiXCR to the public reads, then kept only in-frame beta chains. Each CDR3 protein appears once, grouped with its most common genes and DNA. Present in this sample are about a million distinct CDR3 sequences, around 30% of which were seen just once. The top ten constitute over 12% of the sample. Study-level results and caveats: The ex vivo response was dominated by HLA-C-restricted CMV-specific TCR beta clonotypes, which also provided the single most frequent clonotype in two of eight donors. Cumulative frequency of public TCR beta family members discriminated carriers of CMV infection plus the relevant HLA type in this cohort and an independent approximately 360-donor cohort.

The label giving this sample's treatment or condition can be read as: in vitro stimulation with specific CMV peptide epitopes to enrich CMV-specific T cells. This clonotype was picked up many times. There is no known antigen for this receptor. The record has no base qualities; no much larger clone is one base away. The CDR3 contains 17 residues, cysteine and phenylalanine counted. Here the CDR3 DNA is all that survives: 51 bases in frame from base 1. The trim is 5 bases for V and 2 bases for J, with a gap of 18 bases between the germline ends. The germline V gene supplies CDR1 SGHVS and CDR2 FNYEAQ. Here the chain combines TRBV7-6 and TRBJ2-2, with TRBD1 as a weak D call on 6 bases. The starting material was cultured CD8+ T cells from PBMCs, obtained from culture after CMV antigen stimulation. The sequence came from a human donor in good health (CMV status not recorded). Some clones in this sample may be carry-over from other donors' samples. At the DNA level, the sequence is TGTGCCAGCAGCACCTCTAGTAGGGGACAAAACACCGGGGAGCTGTTTTTT. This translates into CASSTSSRGQNTGELFF.